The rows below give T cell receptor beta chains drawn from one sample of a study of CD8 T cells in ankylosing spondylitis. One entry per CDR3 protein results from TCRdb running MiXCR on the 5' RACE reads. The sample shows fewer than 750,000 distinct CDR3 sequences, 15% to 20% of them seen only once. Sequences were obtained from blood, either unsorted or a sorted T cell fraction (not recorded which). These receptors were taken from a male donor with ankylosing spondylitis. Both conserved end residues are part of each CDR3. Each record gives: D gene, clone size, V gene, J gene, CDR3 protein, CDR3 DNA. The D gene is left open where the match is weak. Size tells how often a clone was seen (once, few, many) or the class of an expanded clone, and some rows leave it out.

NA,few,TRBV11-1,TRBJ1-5,CASSLVSQAGNSNQPQHF,TGTGCCAGCAGCTTAGTTTCCCAGGCAGGCAATAGCAATCAGCCCCAGCATTTT
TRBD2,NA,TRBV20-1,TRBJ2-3,CSADHGLADTLSSTDTQYF,TGCAGTGCGGACCATGGACTAGCGGACACCCTTTCTAGCACAGATACGCAGTATTTT
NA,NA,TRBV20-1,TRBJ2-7,CSARDVRFYEQYF,TGCAGTGCTAGAGATGTACGGTTCTACGAGCAGTACTTC
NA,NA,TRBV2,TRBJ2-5,CASSEGYTETQYF,TGTGCCAGCAGTGAGGGTTACACGGAGACCCAGTACTTC
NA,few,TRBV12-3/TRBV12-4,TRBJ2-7,CASRDGLSYEQYF,TGTGCCAGCAGGGATGGACTGTCCTACGAGCAGTACTTC
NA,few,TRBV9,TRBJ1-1,CASSPFSGNTEAFF,TGTGCCAGCAGCCCCTTTTCAGGGAACACTGAAGCTTTCTTT
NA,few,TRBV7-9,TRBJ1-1,CASSPRAGRNTEAFF,TGTGCCAGCAGCCCGAGGGCAGGGCGAAACACTGAAGCTTTCTTT
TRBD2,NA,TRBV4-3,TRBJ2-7,CASSQETSVLYEQYF,TGCGCCAGCAGCCAAGAGACTAGCGTTCTCTACGAGCAGTACTTC
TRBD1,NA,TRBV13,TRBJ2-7,CASSQFPGQAPEQYF,TGTGCCAGCAGCCAATTCCCGGGACAGGCCCCCGAGCAGTACTTC
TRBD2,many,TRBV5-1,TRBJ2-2,CASSLGTRHTGELFF,TGCGCCAGCAGCTTAGGGACTAGACACACCGGGGAGCTGTTTTTT
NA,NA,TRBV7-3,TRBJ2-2,CASSRDGSYTGELFF,TGTGCCAGCAGTCGTGACGGGAGCTACACCGGGGAGCTGTTTTTT
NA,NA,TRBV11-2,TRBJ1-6,CASSRTGAVGSPLHF,TGTGCCAGCAGCCGAACCGGGGCCGTAGGGTCACCCCTCCACTTT
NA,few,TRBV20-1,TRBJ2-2,CSARDQAQGGTGELFF,TGCAGTGCTAGAGATCAAGCACAGGGCGGAACCGGGGAGCTGTTTTTT
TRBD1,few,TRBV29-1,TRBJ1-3,CSVAQGALGNTIYF,TGCAGCGTAGCACAGGGGGCACTTGGAAACACCATATATTTT
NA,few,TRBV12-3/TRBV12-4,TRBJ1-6,CASSFAFRVGRISPLHF,TGTGCCAGCAGTTTTGCTTTCCGGGTCGGGAGGATTTCACCCCTCCACTTT
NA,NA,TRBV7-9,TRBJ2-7,CASSPSYGGTVDYEQYF,TGTGCCAGCAGCCCCAGCTATGGCGGGACAGTGGACTACGAGCAGTACTTC
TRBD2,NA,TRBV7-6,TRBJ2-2,CASSKGLAGATGELFF,TGTGCCAGCAGCAAGGGACTAGCGGGGGCAACCGGGGAGCTGTTTTTT
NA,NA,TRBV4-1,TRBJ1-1,CASSPGMLGGAFF,TGCGCCAGCAGCCCGGGGATGTTAGGGGGGGCTTTCTTT
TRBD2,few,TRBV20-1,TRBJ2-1,CSARDPTSGSHHEQFF,TGCAGTGCTAGAGATCCCACTAGCGGGAGTCACCATGAGCAGTTCTTC
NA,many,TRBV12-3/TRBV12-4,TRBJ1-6,CASRSEYNSPLHF,TGTGCCAGCAGGTCAGAGTATAATTCACCCCTCCACTTT
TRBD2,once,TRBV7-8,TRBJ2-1,CASNFAGGQNEQFF,TGTGCCAGCAATTTCGCGGGGGGCCAGAATGAGCAGTTCTTC
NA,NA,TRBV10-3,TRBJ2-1,CAISEPRGVNEQFF,TGTGCCATCAGTGAGCCAAGGGGGGTCAATGAGCAGTTCTTC
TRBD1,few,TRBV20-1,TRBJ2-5,CSAFGQGTETQYF,TGCAGTGCGTTCGGACAGGGAACGGAGACCCAGTACTTC
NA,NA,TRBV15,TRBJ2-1,CATSRDRGTHEQFF,TGTGCCACCAGCAGAGATCGGGGGACCCATGAGCAGTTCTTC
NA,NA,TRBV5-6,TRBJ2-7,CASSFGVAQYF,TGTGCCAGCAGCTTCGGTGTAGCGCAGTACTTC
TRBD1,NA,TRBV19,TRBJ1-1,CASSWDRRNTEAFF,TGTGCCAGTAGTTGGGACAGGAGGAACACTGAAGCTTTCTTT
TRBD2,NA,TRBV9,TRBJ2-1,CASSHPPSGGYNEQFF,TGTGCCAGCAGCCACCCGCCCAGCGGGGGGTACAATGAGCAGTTCTTC
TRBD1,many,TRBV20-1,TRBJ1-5,CSAYRGREGQPQHF,TGCAGTGCTTACAGGGGGCGGGAAGGGCAGCCCCAGCATTTT
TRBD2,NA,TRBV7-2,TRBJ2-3,CASSWTSGSLDTQYF,TGTGCCAGCAGCTGGACTAGCGGGTCTCTAGATACGCAGTATTTT
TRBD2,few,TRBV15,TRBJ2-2,CATSRDFNAGVTGELFF,TGTGCCACCAGCAGAGATTTTAATGCGGGAGTTACCGGGGAGCTGTTTTTT
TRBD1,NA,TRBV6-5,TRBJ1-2,CASSYRDSNYGYTF,TGTGCCAGCAGTTACCGGGACAGTAACTATGGCTACACCTTC
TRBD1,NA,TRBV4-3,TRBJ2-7,CASSQYSGTGDITYEQYF,TGCGCCAGCAGCCAATATAGTGGGACAGGCGATATAACCTACGAGCAGTACTTC
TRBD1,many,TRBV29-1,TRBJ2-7,CSVGTGVYEQYF,TGCAGCGTTGGGACAGGGGTCTACGAGCAGTACTTC
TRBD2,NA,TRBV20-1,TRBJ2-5,CSASGRGAGWGGETQYF,TGCAGTGCTAGTGGGAGAGGGGCAGGTTGGGGAGGGGAGACCCAGTACTTC
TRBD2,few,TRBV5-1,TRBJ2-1,CASSFPEAGAPYNEQFF,TGCGCCAGCAGCTTTCCAGAGGCGGGAGCCCCCTACAATGAGCAGTTCTTC
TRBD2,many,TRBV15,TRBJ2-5,CATSGSGRRETQYF,TGTGCCACCAGCGGTAGCGGGAGACGAGAGACCCAGTACTTC
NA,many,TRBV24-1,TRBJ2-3,CATAPGRFNTDTQYF,TGTGCCACCGCACCCGGCAGGTTTAACACAGATACGCAGTATTTT